Listed below are T cell receptor beta chains from one sample, sequenced in a study of vaccination effects on CD4 cells after COVID-19. No antigens are known for them. Sequencing was performed with immunoSEQ multiplex PCR; in TCRdb, only in-frame clones are kept and a portion is missing. The sample lists about 17,000 clones, more than 65% seen once, with approximately 20% in the top ten. The source material was CD4+ T cells from PBMCs cultured with SARS-CoV-2 spike peptides, sampled after COVID-19 vaccination. Every receptor here comes from a human donor who had a prior SARS-CoV-2 infection. Each CDR3 is given with its conserved first and last residue. D genes are given only for firm matches. The listing skips clone size in some rows; elsewhere it reads once, few, many or a size class.

v_call	clone_size	j_call	d_call	cdr3_nt	cdr3_aa
TRBV15	NA	TRBJ2-2	NA	TGTGCCACCAGCAGAGAGCAGGTTAACACCGGGGAGCTGTTTTTT	CATSREQVNTGELFF
TRBV3-1/TRBV3-2	few	TRBJ2-7	TRBD2	TGTGCCAGCAGCCAAACGGCGGGAGGTACCTACGAGCAGTACTTC	CASSQTAGGTYEQYF
TRBV11-3	few	TRBJ2-7	TRBD2	TGTGCCAGCAGCTTCTTGTTAGCGGGATCCTACGAGCAGTACTTC	CASSFLLAGSYEQYF
TRBV2	NA	TRBJ2-1	TRBD2	TGTGCCAGCGAGGTAATAGCGGGAGCCTACAATGAGCAGTTCTTC	CASEVIAGAYNEQFF
TRBV27	once	TRBJ2-5	NA	TGTGCCAGCAGTTTAACAGCATTCCAAGAGACCCAGTACTTC	CASSLTAFQETQYF
TRBV7-9	few	TRBJ2-1	TRBD1	TGTGCCAGCAGCTGGACAGGGTCACAGTTCTTC	CASSWTGSQFF
TRBV27	NA	TRBJ1-5	NA	TGTGCCAGCAGTCCACAGGGTTTATGGAATCAGCCCCAGCATTTT	CASSPQGLWNQPQHF
TRBV7-2	NA	TRBJ1-1	NA	TGTGCCAGCAGCGCAGTCATTTTAAACGAAGGGGTCACTGAAGCTTTCTTT	CASSAVILNEGVTEAFF
TRBV18	NA	TRBJ2-3	NA	TGTGCCAGCTCACTTTCGACAGATACGCAGTATTTT	CASSLSTDTQYF
TRBV6-5	once	TRBJ2-7	NA	TGTGCCAGCATAGGGTCCGGGACGGGCACCTACGAGCAGTACTTC	CASIGSGTGTYEQYF
TRBV2	few	TRBJ2-7	TRBD1	TGTGCCAGCAGTGTGGAGTCAGGGGGCGCCTACGAGCAGTACTTC	CASSVESGGAYEQYF
TRBV3-1/TRBV3-2	once	TRBJ2-3	NA	TGTGCCAGCAGCCCCGCAGACGGGGTTGTAGATACGCAGTATTTT	CASSPADGVVDTQYF
TRBV18	NA	TRBJ1-2	NA	TGTGCCAGCTCACCCCTACCCGGGACGCTTGGCTACACCTTC	CASSPLPGTLGYTF
TRBV9	NA	TRBJ2-6	NA	TGTGCCAGCAGCGTAGTCGGGTACTCAAGCTCTGGGGCCAACGTCCTGACTTTC	CASSVVGYSSSGANVLTF
TRBV2	NA	TRBJ1-5	NA	TGTGCCAGCAGTGAGGAGGGGTTATCTCAGCCCCAGCATTTT	CASSEEGLSQPQHF
TRBV5-4	NA	TRBJ2-7	NA	TGTGCCAGCAGCTTTAGTAGTACCGCGACCGAGCAGTACTTC	CASSFSSTATEQYF
TRBV7-2	NA	TRBJ2-4	TRBD2	TGTGCCAGCAGCAAAACCCCGGGACTAGCGGGAGGGGACATTCAGTACTTC	CASSKTPGLAGGDIQYF
TRBV11-2	NA	TRBJ1-2	TRBD1	TGTGCCAGCAGCTTAGGAGGGACAGGGGCCTCCTACACCTTC	CASSLGGTGASYTF
TRBV21-1	NA	TRBJ2-3	NA	TGTGCCAGCAGCAAAGTTCTAGCGGGGACAGATACGCAGTATTTT	CASSKVLAGTDTQYF
TRBV14	NA	TRBJ1-5	NA	TGTGCCAGCAGCCAAGACCTCAATCAGCCCCAGCATTTT	CASSQDLNQPQHF
TRBV21-1	NA	TRBJ1-5	NA	NA	CASSKVGTGSNQPQHF
TRBV14	NA	TRBJ2-5	NA	TGTGCCAGCAGCCAAAAATTTACCGGCCATGAGGCGACCCAGTACTTC	CASSQKFTGHEATQYF
TRBV7-9	NA	TRBJ1-1	NA	TGTGCCAGCAGCTTAGACAGACAGGATAATTTGCTAGGAGCTTTCTTT	CASSLDRQDNLLGAFF
TRBV5-1	NA	TRBJ1-5	NA	TGCGCCAGCAGCCCCGACGGGGTTAGCAATCAGCCCCAGCATTTT	CASSPDGVSNQPQHF
TRBV12-3/TRBV12-4	NA	TRBJ1-2	NA	TGTGCCAGCAGTTCCAGGGGCCGGTATGGCTACACCTTC	CASSSRGRYGYTF
TRBV15	NA	TRBJ1-5	NA	TGTGCCACCAGCAGGGGTGACCTGGGCGGCAATCAGCCCCAGCATTTT	CATSRGDLGGNQPQHF
TRBV7-3	NA	TRBJ1-1	TRBD1	TGTGCCAGCAGACAACAACAGGGGGCTGGCACTGAAGCTTTCTTT	CASRQQQGAGTEAFF
TRBV11-2	NA	TRBJ2-3	NA	TGTGCCAGCAGCCCTCCTAACACAGATACGCAGTATTTT	CASSPPNTDTQYF
TRBV9	once	TRBJ1-1	NA	TGTGCCAGCAGCGTAGTCGGGGGTCGGATCGGGAACACTGAAGCTTTCTTT	CASSVVGGRIGNTEAFF
TRBV9	NA	TRBJ1-2	NA	TGTGCCAGCAGCGTAGCCCATTCGGTCAGCGGCTACACCTTC	CASSVAHSVSGYTF
TRBV3-1/TRBV3-2	once	TRBJ1-2	NA	TGTGCCAGCAGCCATCCAGGGAATGGCTACACCTTC	CASSHPGNGYTF
TRBV10-3	NA	TRBJ1-2	NA	TGTGCCATCAGCGCTGACTGGGGTGGAGATGGCTACACCTTC	CAISADWGGDGYTF
TRBV7-2	NA	TRBJ1-2	TRBD1	TGTGCCAGCAGCCAGGGGACAGTTCTTAACTATGGCTACACCTTC	CASSQGTVLNYGYTF
TRBV7-6	NA	TRBJ2-3	TRBD2	TGTGCCAGCAGCTCCGGGACTATGGTTAGTAGGGATACGCAGTATTTT	CASSSGTMVSRDTQYF
TRBV7-9	NA	TRBJ2-1	NA	TGTGCCAGCAGCTTAGCCAGGGACAATGAGCAGTTCTTC	CASSLARDNEQFF
TRBV12-5	once	TRBJ1-5	NA	TGTGCTAGTGGTTTGGTGTCCGGGGGCTACCAGCCCCAGCATTTT	CASGLVSGGYQPQHF
TRBV2	NA	TRBJ1-2	TRBD1	TGTGCCAGCAGTGTTCAAGGGGGCAGAGGATCTTACTATGGCTACACCTTC	CASSVQGGRGSYYGYTF
TRBV7-2	NA	TRBJ1-5	NA	TGTGCCAGCAGCTTAGAGGGGCTTAACAATCAGCCCCAGCATTTT	CASSLEGLNNQPQHF
TRBV5-5	NA	TRBJ1-3	TRBD1	TGTGCCAGCAGCATAACAGGGGGCTCTGGAAACACCATATATTTT	CASSITGGSGNTIYF
TRBV5-8	once	TRBJ2-3	NA	TGTGCCAGCAGCCAAACGGGACAAAACACAGATACGCAGTATTTT	CASSQTGQNTDTQYF